The 13 T cell receptor beta chains reported below all come from one sample, sequenced in a study of blood T cells in healthy people across ages. Sample-barcoded 5' priming and a J-beta primer mix drove a second PCR of roughly 6 to 12 cycles. TCRdb itself ran the 5' RACE reads through MiXCR, one entry per CDR3 protein. The sample yields 700,000 to 900,000 distinct CDR3 sequences, approximately 53% seen once. Sequencing used blood. The source is a man older than 75 in good health.

The chain uses TRBV7-2 and TRBJ1-5; possible D gene TRBD1, 6 bases. The CDR3 is 15 residues long. Trimming left V 1 base short and J 9 bases short, with 16 bases between. The germline gives CDR1 SGHTA, CDR2 FQGNSA. The CDR3 protein is CASSLDNRAGSPQHF. In DNA form, the CDR3 reads TGTGCCAGCAGCTTAGACAACAGGGCGGGGTCGCCCCAGCATTTT.

V is TRBV20-1 and J is TRBJ1-5; D may be TRBD1 (5 bases). The CDR3 is 13 amino acids. V gave up 2 bases and J gave up 5 bases, with 10 bases separating them. Per germline, CDR1 DFQATT and CDR2 SNEGSKA (reference sequence). In DNA, the CDR3 is TGCAGTGCTAGAAGTTTCAGGGATCAGCCCCAGCATTTT. This sequence encodes CSARSFRDQPQHF.

The CDR3 loop is CASTLSGGLGETQYF. The CDR3 DNA reads TGTGCCAGCACCTTGTCCGGGGGCCTCGGGGAGACCCAGTACTTC. The rearrangement uses TRBV6-1 and TRBJ2-5; possibly TRBD1 or TRBD2 for D (6 bases each). V gave up 7 bases and J gave up 5 bases, with 20 bases separating them. Germline CDR1 reads MNHNS; CDR2 reads SASEGT. This CDR3 contains 15 residues.

The CDR3 sequence: CSAKAGAETQYF. CDR3 DNA sequence: TGCAGCGCTAAAGCGGGAGCAGAGACCCAGTACTTC. This chain connects TRBV29-1 to TRBJ2-5; 8 positions agree with TRBD2. This CDR3 is 12 amino acids long. Germline lookup yields CDR1 SQVTM and CDR2 ANQGSEA. J gave up 4 bases and V 7 bases, and 5 bases lay outside the gene matches.

The chain has TRBV5-1 and TRBJ2-7, with 9 bases lining up with TRBD2. The CDR3 loop spans 15 amino acids. V lost 0 bases, J lost 5 bases, and 6 bases stayed unmatched. The germline gives CDR1 SGHRS, CDR2 YFSETQ. This CDR3 is CASSLAGAGGHEQYF. The CDR3 region has the DNA TGCGCCAGCAGCTTGGCCGGAGCGGGAGGCCACGAGCAGTACTTC.

The chain links TRBV2 to TRBJ2-5; D possibly corresponds to TRBD2 (5 bases). CDR3 length: 14 residues. The V end was cut by 7 bases, the J end by 0 bases, with 12 bases between. Germline-derived CDR1 and CDR2 are SNHLY and FYNNEI. Here the CDR3 reads CASTRRRDQETQYF. The DNA for the CDR3 is TGTGCCAGCACCCGAAGGCGGGACCAAGAGACCCAGTACTTC.

The chain carries TRBV6-5 and TRBJ2-3, with D hard to call. CDR3 length: 15 residues. From germline, CDR1 is MNHEY and CDR2 SVGAGI. The V end lost 11 bases, the J end lost 7 bases, and 25 bases lay between the germline ends. The CDR3 loop is CAGRPQAGPENTQYF. The CDR3 DNA reads as TGTGCCGGCCGTCCCCAAGCCGGGCCTGAAAATACGCAGTATTTT.

The V gene is TRBV3-1, the J gene TRBJ2-3; 10 bases agree with TRBD1. Germline V lookup: CDR1 LGHDT, CDR2 YNNKEL (reference sequence). The CDR3 is 17 residues long. The junction had 9 bases not matched to a gene; V was cut back by 4 bases and J by 2 bases. The CDR3 loop reads CASSRGTGAPNTDTQYF. In nucleotides, the CDR3 is TGTGCCAGCAGCCGAGGGACAGGGGCCCCCAACACAGATACGCAGTATTTT.

The sample holds a few counts of this clonotype. This chain links TRBV5-1 with TRBJ2-5, with TRBD2 matching over 10 bases. The CDR3 runs to 16 residues. The ends lost 4 bases at V and 7 bases at J; junction bases unmatched: 13. Germline V CDR1 and CDR2: SGHRS, YFSETQ. As DNA, the CDR3 is TGCGCCAGCAGCATCCCCCGGCTAGCGGGAGATGGGACCCAGTACTTC. This gives the protein CASSIPRLAGDGTQYF.

This chain connects TRBV5-1 to TRBJ1-1; D is undetermined. The CDR3 consists of 11 residues. Trimming took 4 bases from V and 7 from J, leaving 8 bases between them. Germline CDR1 and CDR2: SGHRS and YFSETQ. The CDR3 nucleotides are TGCGCCAGCAGCAAGGGAGGTGAAGCTTTCTTT. Amino acid sequence: CASSKGGEAFF.

The chain combines TRBV6-5 with TRBJ2-7, with D possibly matching TRBD1 (6 bases). Trimming took off 5 bases at V and 0 bases at J, with 14 bases between the two ends. Germline lookup yields CDR1 MNHEY and CDR2 SVGAGI. The length of the CDR3 is 15 residues. The CDR3 nucleotides read TGTGCCAGCAGTGCGCCCAAAGGGGGCTCCTACGAGCAGTACTTC. It specifies CASSAPKGGSYEQYF.

This clonotype was observed a few times. The V and J genes are TRBV29-1 and TRBJ2-7; TRBD1 matches at 9 bases. Germline CDR1 is SQVTM and CDR2 is ANQGSEA. This CDR3 has 15 amino acids. V was pared by 6 bases and J by 2 bases, with 11 bases of the junction left unmatched. CDR3 residues: CSVGGTGRRTYEQYF. CDR3 bases: TGCAGCGTCGGTGGGACAGGGAGGAGGACCTACGAGCAGTACTTC.

The gene calls are TRBV12-3 or TRBV12-4 and TRBJ2-3; D gene ambiguous. V shed 8 bases and J shed 0 bases, with 15 bases lying between them. The CDR3 is 15 residues long. The CDR3 reads CASASQNTSTDTQYF. CDR3 sequence (DNA): TGTGCCAGCGCTTCCCAAAACACTAGCACAGATACGCAGTATTTT.